This is a list of T cell receptor beta chains from one sample in a study of shared clonotypes between healthy human individuals. Clones were sequenced by immunoSEQ multiplex PCR, and TCRdb holds only the in-frame ones, with some missing. This table has hundreds of thousands of clones, roughly 79% appearing once. The sample was PBMCs. Every receptor here comes from a woman in her thirties or forties in good health. Some clones in this sample may be carry-over from other donors' samples. Both conserved end residues are part of each CDR3. The D gene is left open where the match is weak. Where a row states a size, it is once, few, many or the class of an expanded clone; other rows omit it.

d_call,j_call,clone_size,v_call,cdr3_aa,cdr3_nt
.,TRBJ2-7,.,TRBV2,CATDEGSGASSYEQYF,TGTGCCACCGATGAAGGGTCGGGGGCGAGCTCCTACGAGCAGTACTTC
.,TRBJ2-7,few,TRBV14,CASSQGIESGEQYF,TGTGCCAGCAGCCAAGGTATCGAATCGGGCGAGCAGTACTTC
TRBD1,TRBJ1-6,.,TRBV7-8,CASSVAIGTASSYNSPLHF,TGTGCCAGCAGCGTAGCAATCGGGACAGCGAGCTCCTATAATTCACCCCTCCACTTT
.,TRBJ2-5,.,TRBV18,CASSPMGLQETQYF,TGTGCCAGCTCACCAATGGGGTTACAAGAGACCCAGTACTTC
TRBD1,TRBJ1-2,.,TRBV2,CASTWTGGTYGYTF,TGTGCCAGCACTTGGACAGGGGGGACCTATGGCTACACCTTC
TRBD2,TRBJ2-7,.,TRBV7-9,CASSSAPYSGRRYEQYF,TGTGCCAGCAGCTCAGCACCATATAGCGGGAGGAGGTACGAGCAGTACTTC
TRBD2,TRBJ2-1,.,TRBV7-6,CASSTLAGAVEQFF,TGTGCCAGCAGCACGCTAGCGGGAGCGGTTGAGCAGTTCTTC
.,TRBJ2-3,.,TRBV7-2,CASSLGAEGYTQYF,TGTGCCAGCAGCTTAGGGGCGGAAGGGTATACGCAGTATTTT
.,TRBJ2-1,.,TRBV6-1,CASSEGFASYNEQFF,TGTGCCAGCAGTGAAGGATTTGCCTCCTACAATGAGCAGTTCTTC
TRBD1,TRBJ2-7,.,TRBV18,CASSNRQGVYEQYF,TGTGCCAGCTCAAATAGACAGGGGGTCTACGAGCAGTACTTC
.,TRBJ2-2,.,TRBV7-8,CASSYTADLAGELFF,TGTGCCAGCAGCTATACGGCCGATTTGGCCGGGGAGCTGTTTTTT
.,TRBJ2-7,.,TRBV27,CASTNVGLAPNSEQYF,TGTGCCAGCACCAACGTCGGTTTGGCCCCCAACAGCGAGCAGTACTTC
TRBD2,TRBJ2-5,.,TRBV15,CATSSERAGAPGETQYF,TGTGCCACCAGCAGCGAACGAGCGGGAGCGCCTGGGGAGACCCAGTACTTC
TRBD2,TRBJ2-3,.,TRBV19,CASRQAGPTDTQYF,TGTGCCAGTCGACAAGCGGGACCCACAGATACGCAGTATTTT
.,TRBJ2-7,once,TRBV6-6,CASNQGRKYEQYF,TGTGCCAGCAACCAGGGCAGAAAGTACGAGCAGTACTTC
TRBD2,TRBJ2-4,.,TRBV30,CAWSPGLASVDIQYF,TGTGCCTGGAGCCCGGGACTAGCTTCGGTAGACATTCAGTACTTC
.,TRBJ2-5,.,TRBV4-1,CASSQAGNWETQYF,TGCGCCAGCAGCCAAGCCGGGAATTGGGAGACCCAGTACTTC
TRBD1,TRBJ1-2,.,TRBV7-9,CASSLVRQGVFGYTF,TGTGCCAGCAGCTTAGTCCGACAGGGGGTATTTGGCTACACCTTC
TRBD2,TRBJ2-7,.,TRBV9,CASSVAPQTSGAYEQYF,TGTGCCAGCAGCGTAGCCCCCCAGACTAGCGGGGCCTACGAGCAGTACTTC
.,TRBJ2-2,.,TRBV7-7,CASSLGPMNTGELFF,TGTGCCAGCAGCTTGGGGCCCATGAACACCGGGGAGCTGTTTTTT
TRBD1,TRBJ1-1,.,TRBV30,CAWTRDRGGEAFF,TGTGCCTGGACCCGGGACAGGGGAGGAGAAGCTTTCTTT
.,TRBJ1-1,.,TRBV21-1,CASSKGKGWQGIGTEAFF,TGTGCCAGCAGCAAAGGAAAAGGTTGGCAGGGAATCGGCACTGAAGCTTTCTTT
.,TRBJ2-1,.,TRBV28,CASSLGQRGYNEQFF,TGTGCCAGCAGTTTGGGGCAAAGGGGGTACAATGAGCAGTTCTTC
.,TRBJ2-2,many,TRBV19,CASKIQGADTGELFF,TGTGCCAGTAAAATACAGGGTGCCGACACCGGGGAGCTGTTTTTT
.,TRBJ2-7,.,TRBV18,CASSPPDYHNYEQYF,TGTGCCAGCTCACCACCGGATTACCATAACTACGAGCAGTACTTC
.,TRBJ1-3,.,TRBV28,CASVAMGSSSGNTIYF,TGTGCCAGCGTCGCCATGGGGAGCAGCTCTGGAAACACCATATATTTT
.,TRBJ2-1,.,TRBV7-2,CASAWDDRSYNEQFF,TGTGCCAGCGCTTGGGATGACCGGAGCTACAATGAGCAGTTCTTC
.,TRBJ1-2,.,TRBV4-2,CASSQVVPTDSVTNYGYTF,TGTGCCAGCAGCCAAGTCGTCCCGACGGACAGCGTTACGAACTATGGCTACACCTTC
TRBD2,TRBJ2-1,.,TRBV4-2,CASSQDRGDGGNEQFF,TGTGCCAGCAGCCAAGATCGGGGGGATGGGGGCAATGAGCAGTTCTTC
TRBD1,TRBJ1-2,few,TRBV14,CASSQKTGALSNYGYTF,TGTGCCAGCAGCCAAAAAACAGGGGCGCTGTCTAACTATGGCTACACCTTC
TRBD2,TRBJ2-1,.,TRBV4-2,CASSPAGVGNEQFF,TGTGCCAGCAGCCCGGCGGGAGTAGGCAATGAGCAGTTCTTC
TRBD1,TRBJ2-5,few,TRBV7-2,CASSNTGGKKTQYF,TGTGCCAGCAGCAACACAGGGGGCAAAAAGACCCAGTACTTC
.,TRBJ1-3,.,TRBV25-1,CASSDRYSGNTIYF,TGTGCCAGCAGTGACAGATACTCTGGAAACACCATATATTTT
TRBD2,TRBJ2-1,.,TRBV6-6,CASSYSLAGLEQFF,TGTGCCAGCAGTTACTCGCTAGCGGGACTTGAGCAGTTCTTC
.,TRBJ1-1,.,TRBV19,CASSIGGGRFLGTEAFF,TGTGCCAGTAGTATCGGAGGCGGCAGATTTTTAGGCACTGAAGCTTTCTTT
TRBD1,TRBJ1-2,.,TRBV6-5,CASSPTGGHGYTF,TGTGCCAGCAGCCCGACAGGGGGCCATGGCTACACCTTC
TRBD1,TRBJ2-7,.,TRBV29-1,CSVGDRVYEQYF,TGCAGCGTTGGGGACAGGGTCTACGAGCAGTACTTC
.,TRBJ1-1,.,TRBV6-6,CASSYSSGAEAFF,TGTGCCAGCAGTTACTCGAGCGGGGCTGAAGCTTTCTTT
.,TRBJ1-1,many,TRBV28,CASKTGNTEAFF,TGTGCCAGCAAGACAGGGAACACTGAAGCTTTCTTT
.,TRBJ2-7,.,TRBV5-4,CASSLGVEGYEQYF,TGTGCCAGCAGCTTGGGGGTAGAGGGGTACGAGCAGTACTTC
TRBD2,TRBJ2-5,.,TRBV28,CASRTYNPPETSGQETQYF,TGTGCCAGCAGAACCTATAACCCCCCTGAGACTAGCGGGCAAGAGACCCAGTACTTC
.,TRBJ2-7,.,TRBV11-1,CASSLGSSSYEQYF,TGTGCCAGCAGCTTAGGTTCCAGCTCCTACGAGCAGTACTTC
.,TRBJ2-7,few,TRBV5-1,CASSFAAGSGGEQYF,TGCGCCAGCAGCTTCGCGGCGGGCTCTGGCGGGGAGCAGTACTTC
.,TRBJ2-3,.,TRBV20-1,CSGSTDTQYF,TGCAGTGGCAGCACAGATACGCAGTATTTT
TRBD2,TRBJ2-2,.,TRBV19,CASSIGSGSGDTGELFF,TGTGCCAGTAGTATAGGTAGCGGGAGCGGGGACACCGGGGAGCTGTTTTTT
.,TRBJ2-1,.,TRBV28,CASSWTGEQFF,TGTGCCAGCAGCTGGACTGGTGAGCAGTTCTTC
TRBD2,TRBJ2-7,.,TRBV30,CAWSVGTSGASYEQYF,TGTGCCTGGAGTGTAGGGACTAGCGGAGCCTCCTACGAGCAGTACTTC
TRBD1,TRBJ2-2,.,TRBV14,CASSWQGDTGELFF,TGTGCCAGCAGCTGGCAGGGGGACACCGGGGAGCTGTTTTTT
.,TRBJ1-2,.,TRBV15,CATSRETRSGDGYTF,TGTGCCACCAGCAGAGAAACCCGTTCAGGGGATGGCTACACCTTC
.,TRBJ2-6,.,TRBV4-2,CASSQTDSSGANVLTF,TGTGCCAGCAGCCAAACCGACAGCTCTGGGGCCAACGTCCTGACTTTC
.,TRBJ1-2,.,TRBV15,CATSRDTRELGYTF,TGTGCCACCAGCAGAGATACCCGTGAACTTGGCTACACCTTC